What follows are 17 T cell receptor beta chains derived from one specimen sequenced in a study of cytomegalovirus exposure and HLA in healthy donors. In the PCR, 60 Vbeta and 13 Jbeta primers were used. The data were produced by immunoSEQ multiplex PCR, yet TCRdb's version contains in-frame clones alone and is incomplete. The sample shows roughly 140,000 clones, roughly 78% of them seen only once. Sequencing used PBMCs. These TCRs come from a female donor in good health and CMV-seronegative.

This clone appeared a few times. V usage is TRBV10-2 and J usage is TRBJ2-6, with a tentative D call TRBD1 (6 bases). The CDR3 runs to 14 residues. Between the trimmed V and J ends, which lost 8 bases and 9 bases, there was a span of 17 bases. Germline V gives CDR1 WSHSY, CDR2 SAAADI. This CDR3 is CASSRLDRINVLTF. The CDR3 DNA reads TGCGCCAGCTCCCGACTTGACAGGATCAACGTCCTGACTTTC.

The chain uses TRBV7-2 and TRBJ1-6; 7 bases are a match to TRBD1. The CDR3 runs to 16 residues. J gave up 9 bases and V 4 bases, and 12 bases lay outside the gene matches. In germline, CDR1 is SGHTA, CDR2 FQGNSA. This CDR3 reads CASSSLPGGLGSPLHF. CDR3 sequence (DNA): TGTGCCAGCAGCTCACTTCCAGGGGGTTTAGGTTCACCCCTCCACTTT.

As regards this clone: One end of the junction is discordant with germline, which a read error may explain. This sample includes further DNA sequences coding for the same CDR3. CDR3 sequence: CASRGQGTQPQHF. In DNA form, the CDR3 reads TGTGCCAGCAGGGGACAGGGAACGCAGCCTCAGCATTTT. The chain employs TRBV6-1 and TRBJ1-5; 9 bases align to TRBD1. CDR1 is MNHNS, CDR2 SASEGT, per germline. The CDR3 covers 13 residues.

The chain links TRBV5-6 to TRBJ2-5; possible D gene TRBD2, 7 bases. CDR1 and CDR2 (germline): SGHDT, YYEEEE. CDR3 length: 16 amino acids. V was clipped by 4 bases and J by 5 bases, with 21 bases between them. This CDR3 reads CASSRGAARGSETQYF. The CDR3 nucleotides read TGTGCCAGCAGCCGGGGGGCCGCCCGAGGGTCGGAGACCCAGTACTTC.

The genes are TRBV29-1 and TRBJ2-1, with 14 bases identical to TRBD2. Germline CDR1 is SQVTM and CDR2 is ANQGSEA. There are 18 residues in the CDR3. The V and J ends lost 0 bases and 7 bases, in that order; junction bases with no gene match: 11. The CDR3 DNA sequence: TGCAGCGTTGAAGAAAGGACTAGCGGGGGGATAAGTGGGAATGAGCAGTTCTTC. This gives the protein CSVEERTSGGISGNEQFF.

This clone has a single count. CDR3: CASSLRGSYEQFF. The DNA for the CDR3 is TGTGCCAGCAGCTTACGGGGTAGCTATGAGCAGTTCTTC. J is TRBJ2-1 and V is TRBV7-2; the D gene is possibly TRBD2 (5 bases). The CDR3 contains 13 residues. The germline V gene encodes CDR1 SGHTA and CDR2 FQGNSA. Trimming pared 2 bases from V and 8 bases from J, leaving 10 bases between.

The rearrangement links TRBV10-3 to TRBJ2-3; 11 nucleotides agree with TRBD1. The CDR3 is 16 residues long. Germline CDR1 is ENHRY and CDR2 is SYGVKD. J gave up 5 bases and V 4 bases, and 8 bases lay outside the gene matches. The DNA of the CDR3 is TGTGCCATCAGTGGACTCGGGACAGGGGGTGTAGATACGCAGTATTTT. Protein sequence: CAISGLGTGGVDTQYF.

A few counts support this clone. The chain has TRBV5-1 and TRBJ2-7; the D gene is possibly TRBD2 (5 bases). CDR3 length: 15 amino acids. Germline assignment: CDR1 SGHRS and CDR2 YFSETQ. The V end was cut by 7 bases, the J end by 2 bases, with 19 bases between. In nucleotides, the CDR3 is TGCGCCAGCCGCACCCGACTTGGGGAGACCTACGAGCAGTACTTC. Translated, it gives CASRTRLGETYEQYF. Looking up the rest from reference TRBV5-1 and TRBJ2-7 gives the full variable domain: KAGVTQTPRYLIKTRGQQVTLSCSPISGHRSVSWYQQTPGQGLQFLFEYFSETQRNKGNFPGRFSGRQFSNSRSEMNVSTLELGDSALYLCASRTRLGETYEQYFGPGTRLTVT.

This chain joins TRBV30 and TRBJ1-1, with a possible D match to TRBD1 (5 bases). The CDR3 consists of 16 residues. The V end lost 2 bases, the J end lost 2 bases, and 18 bases lay between the germline ends. Germline V gene lookup returns CDR1 GTSNPN and CDR2 SVGIG (reference sequence). The CDR3, as DNA: TGTGCCTGGAGTTCATGGGGCTCAGAAAATAACACTGAAGCTTTCTTT. It yields the protein CAWSSWGSENNTEAFF. Supplemented by reference TRBV30 and TRBJ1-1, the full variable domain reads SQTIHQWPATLVQPVGSPLSLECTVEGTSNPNLYWYRQAAGRGLQLLFYSVGIGQISSEVPQNLSASRPQDRQFILSSKKLLLSDSGFYLCAWSSWGSENNTEAFFGQGTRLTVV.

This clone appeared a few times. This rearrangement joins TRBV6-5 to TRBJ1-4; D is possibly TRBD1 (5 bases). The CDR3 loop spans 16 amino acids. Germline CDR1 is MNHEY and CDR2 is SVGAGI. The V and J ends lost 1 base and 0 bases respectively, with 9 bases between them. The CDR3 loop is CASSYFPRATNEKLFF. For the CDR3, the DNA is TGTGCCAGCAGTTACTTCCCCAGGGCAACTAATGAAAAACTGTTTTTT.

This clone was picked up a small number of times. The gene calls are TRBV19 and TRBJ1-1, with D unresolved. V was trimmed by 8 bases and J by 3 bases, leaving 7 bases between them. The CDR3 totals 11 residues. Per germline, CDR1 LNHDA and CDR2 SQIVND (reference sequence). The CDR3 bases are TGTGCCAGTGTCATGTACACTGAAGCTTTCTTT. Translated: CASVMYTEAFF.

The chain couples TRBV14 to TRBJ1-1; the match to TRBD1 covers 10 bases. Trimming removed 4 bases from V and 4 bases from J; junction bases left unmatched: 15. Germline V lookup: CDR1 SGHDN, CDR2 FVKESK. This CDR3 has 18 amino acids. The CDR3 spells CASSPLVPGQGRSTEAFF. Written as DNA, the CDR3 is TGTGCCAGCAGCCCCCTAGTCCCGGGACAGGGGAGAAGCACTGAAGCTTTCTTT.

The chain couples TRBV18 to TRBJ2-5; D perhaps matches TRBD1 (6 bases). This CDR3 has 16 amino acids. Germline assignment: CDR1 KGHSH and CDR2 LQKENI. Trimming shortened V by 3 bases and J by 2 bases, and 16 bases separated the two germline ends. CDR3 nucleotide sequence: TGTGCCAGCTCACCCGGGCAGGGGTGGGTACAAGAGACCCAGTACTTC. Protein sequence: CASSPGQGWVQETQYF.

The chain employs TRBV2 and TRBJ2-7; D perhaps matches TRBD1 (8 bases). The V end was cut by 2 bases, the J end by 4 bases, with 15 bases between. Germline CDR1 reads SNHLY; CDR2 reads FYNNEI. This CDR3 is built from 15 residues. Here the CDR3 reads CASSETGQGGYEQYF. In nucleotides, the CDR3 is TGTGCCAGCAGTGAAACAGGACAGGGAGGGTACGAGCAGTACTTC.

This sequence joins TRBV4-1 and TRBJ2-3, with a tentative D call TRBD2 (7 bases). Germline CDR1 MGHRA, CDR2 YSYEKL. V lost 3 bases and J lost 4, with 8 bases in between. The CDR3 covers 13 residues. This CDR3 is CASSQRGPDTQYF. The CDR3 DNA reads as TGCGCCAGCAGCCAGCGGGGGCCAGATACGCAGTATTTT.

This clone was seen only a few times. The chain uses TRBV5-1 and TRBJ1-2; D gene ambiguous. V was cut by 0 bases and J by 4 bases, with 10 bases left in between. The CDR3 runs to 14 residues. CDR1 and CDR2 from the germline V gene are SGHRS and YFSETQ. The CDR3 DNA is TGCGCCAGCAGCTTGGCCTTAGGGAGCTATGGCTACACCTTC. Translated: CASSLALGSYGYTF.

This rearrangement joins TRBV27 to TRBJ1-2, with 7 positions matching TRBD1. Trimming at V came to 9 bases and at J to 6 bases, leaving 10 bases not matched to a gene. Germline CDR1 MNHEY, CDR2 SMNVEV (reference sequence). The CDR3 is 13 residues long. CDR3 DNA sequence: TGTGCCAGTGGGCAACAGGGGAAGGATGGCTACACCTTC. Amino acids: CASGQQGKDGYTF.